This T cell receptor (beta chain) derives from a study of long-term antiretroviral therapy in people with HIV. Study results and limitations: After ART, diversity increased yet remained lower than transplant donor controls. Repertoires with HIV possessed tighter CDR3 length spans than those of controls.

HIV-positive participants all received treatment in the United States. Comments on this clone: Its antigen is not identified.

Germline V gene sequence: CDR1 SGHDT, CDR2 YYEEEE. The CDR3 totals 14 residues. V was pared by 1 base and J by 7 bases, with 15 bases between. Researchers ran immunoSEQ v3.0 at survey level. The assay was immunoSEQ multiplex PCR, and TCRdb's table has in-frame clones only and misses some. The sample carries about 14,000 clones, 77% recorded once. The input for sequencing was unsorted PBMCs, taken 1.3 years before starting antiretroviral therapy. This rearrangement joins TRBV5-6 to TRBJ2-7; maybe TRBD1 (6 bases). The sequence derives from a man aged 35 to 55 with HIV. CDR3: CASSLNNRAGEQYF. In DNA form, the CDR3 reads TGTGCCAGCAGCTTGAATAACAGGGCTGGAGAGCAGTACTTC.